The rows below give T cell receptor beta chains drawn from one sample of a study of beta chain features in type 1 diabetes. Data came from immunoSEQ multiplex PCR; TCRdb stores just in-frame clones and leaves some out. In the table there are over 65,000 clones, around 32% of which are singletons. Sequencing was carried out using stem cell memory CD4+ T cells from blood. The origin of the receptors is a young woman in good health. CDR3s include the opening cysteine and the closing phenylalanine or tryptophan. D genes are given only for firm matches. Clone size is stated in some rows and not others, as once, few, many or a class when expanded.

d_call	j_call	clone_size	v_call	cdr3_aa	cdr3_nt
TRBD1	TRBJ1-1	.	TRBV28	CASSPSTGGHTEAFF	TGTGCCAGCAGTCCCTCGACAGGGGGCCATACTGAAGCTTTCTTT
.	TRBJ1-2	.	TRBV18	CASSHDKLWDYGYTF	TGTGCCAGCTCTCACGACAAATTATGGGACTATGGCTACACCTTC
TRBD1	TRBJ1-5	.	TRBV6-5	CASSPGDSGNQPQHF	TGTGCCAGCAGCCCAGGGGACAGTGGCAATCAGCCCCAGCATTTT
.	TRBJ2-5	.	TRBV2	CASSDPGEETQYF	TGTGCCAGCAGTGACCCAGGGGAAGAGACCCAGTACTTC
.	TRBJ2-4	few	TRBV11-3	CASGGFWGSKNIQYF	TGTGCCAGCGGAGGGTTCTGGGGATCCAAAAACATTCAGTACTTC
TRBD1	TRBJ1-1	.	TRBV18	CASSSGQGNTEAFF	TGTGCCAGCTCATCGGGACAGGGGAACACTGAAGCTTTCTTT
.	TRBJ2-7	.	TRBV4-1	CASSLDSGYEQYF	TGCGCCAGCAGCCTCGACAGTGGGTACGAGCAGTACTTC
TRBD2	TRBJ2-7	few	TRBV4-2	CASSQRLAGGSSYEQYF	TGTGCCAGCAGCCAGAGACTAGCGGGGGGTAGCTCCTACGAGCAGTACTTC
.	TRBJ2-2	once	TRBV7-6	CASSLAGQGLDTGELFF	TGTGCCAGCAGCTTAGCTGGGCAGGGGTTGGACACCGGGGAGCTGTTTTTT
.	TRBJ2-1	few	TRBV10-2	CASSSFNEQFF	TGCGCCAGCAGTAGCTTCAATGAGCAGTTCTTC
.	TRBJ2-3	.	TRBV18	CASSPPSTDTQYF	TGTGCCAGCTCACCTCCAAGCACAGATACGCAGTATTTT
.	TRBJ2-1	.	TRBV7-8	CASSHKRLSSYNEQFF	TGTGCCAGCAGCCATAAGCGGTTAAGCTCCTACAATGAGCAGTTCTTC
.	TRBJ1-5	.	TRBV2	CASSPENQPQHF	TGTGCCAGCAGCCCAGAAAATCAGCCCCAGCATTTT
.	TRBJ1-1	few	TRBV19	CASSTQGNTEAFF	TGTGCCAGTAGTACTCAGGGAAACACTGAAGCTTTCTTT
TRBD1	TRBJ1-6	.	TRBV7-2	CASSLKVGGQESPLHF	TGTGCCAGCAGCTTAAAGGTGGGGGGACAGGAGTCACCCCTCCACTTT
TRBD2	TRBJ2-2	.	TRBV7-2	CASSTGLAGYTGELFF	TGTGCCAGCAGCACGGGACTAGCGGGCTACACCGGGGAGCTGTTTTTT
.	TRBJ1-5	.	TRBV4-1	CASSQDNFPGSQPQHF	TGCGCCAGCAGCCAAGATAATTTTCCGGGGAGTCAGCCCCAGCATTTT
.	TRBJ2-3	few	TRBV18	CASSPASREDTQYF	TGTGCCAGCTCACCGGCTAGCCGGGAAGATACGCAGTATTTT
.	TRBJ1-2	few	TRBV27	CATSPREGWRGYTF	TGTGCCACCTCACCTCGGGAAGGGTGGAGAGGCTACACCTTC
TRBD1	TRBJ2-5	few	TRBV7-8	CASSRDRDETQYF	TGTGCCAGCAGCCGCGACAGGGATGAGACCCAGTACTTC